The 14 T cell receptor beta chains in this list originate from one sample, sequenced in a study of blood T cell repertoires in COVID-19. Sequencing used immunoSEQ multiplex PCR; TCRdb keeps in-frame clones, though not all of them. In the table there are 60,000 to 65,000 clones, about 75% of which are singletons. Material: peripheral blood. The receptors come from a human donor in a cohort sampled during active COVID-19.

This chain connects TRBV5-4 to TRBJ2-5; TRBD2 aligns across 12 bases. This CDR3 comprises 17 residues. With 0 bases clipped from V and 2 bases from J, the junction kept 5 bases outside the gene matches. The V gene's germline CDR1 is SGHNT and CDR2 YYREEE (reference sequence). The CDR3, as DNA: TGTGCCAGCAGCTTGGCACTAGCGGGAGGAGTGCAAGAGACCCAGTACTTC. Residues: CASSLALAGGVQETQYF.

This clone turned up a few times. The chain employs TRBV19 and TRBJ2-3, with 9 bases lining up with TRBD2. CDR1 is LNHDA, CDR2 SQIVND, per germline (reference sequence). There are 15 residues in the CDR3. V lost 3 bases to trimming and J lost 8 bases; unmatched junction nucleotides: 9. The CDR3 spells CASSISGSPHGTQYF. CDR3 sequence (DNA): TGTGCCAGTAGTATTAGCGGGAGTCCCCATGGTACGCAGTATTTT. Full variable domain (remainder filled in from reference TRBV19 and TRBJ2-3): DGGITQSPKYLFRKEGQNVTLSCEQNLNHDAMYWYRQDPGQGLRLIYYSQIVNDFQKGDIAEGYSVSREKKESFPLTVTSAQKNPTAFYLCASSISGSPHGTQYFGPGTRLTVL.

The chain carries TRBV15 and TRBJ2-3, with TRBD1 matching 7 bases. This CDR3 is 14 amino acids long. The V gene end was trimmed by 5 bases and the J gene end by 1 base; junction bases not matched to a gene: 3. Germline V gene lookup returns CDR1 LNHNV and CDR2 YYDKDF (reference sequence). The CDR3 region is CATSSGQGTDTQYF. The CDR3 DNA sequence: TGTGCCACCAGCTCTGGACAGGGCACAGATACGCAGTATTTT.

The gene calls are TRBV11-2 and TRBJ1-5; 9 nucleotides line up with TRBD1. This CDR3 has 16 amino acids. The ends lost 5 bases at V and 7 bases at J; junction bases unmatched: 12. Looked up from germline, CDR1 is SGHAT and CDR2 is FQNNGV. The CDR3 protein is CASSHLPGQGSQPQHF. CDR3 coding DNA: TGTGCCAGCAGCCACCTACCGGGACAGGGAAGCCAGCCCCAGCATTTT.

This clone was observed a handful of times. The chain links TRBV12-3 or TRBV12-4 to TRBJ1-2; D is undetermined. This CDR3 has 11 amino acids. Trimming removed 6 bases at V and 7 bases at J, with 9 bases between. CDR3 coding DNA: TGTGCCAGCAGGGGGAGTATTGGCTACACCTTC. Translated: CASRGSIGYTF.

The gene calls are TRBV7-9 and TRBJ1-1; possibly TRBD1 for D (6 bases). In germline, CDR1 is SEHNR, CDR2 FQNEAQ (reference sequence). V lost 5 bases and J 1 base, leaving 8 bases between the germline ends. The CDR3 runs to 13 residues. The chain's CDR3 is CASSTQGNTEAFF. Here the CDR3 DNA reads TGTGCCAGCAGCACACAGGGGAACACTGAAGCTTTCTTT.

In DNA form, the CDR3 reads TGTGCCAGCAGGTCGGGGTTAGGCAATCAGCCCCAGCATTTT. This codes for CASRSGLGNQPQHF. The V call is TRBV27, the J call TRBJ1-5; D is uncertain. The CDR3 is made up of 14 amino acids. The germline V and J ends were trimmed by 6 bases and 2 bases, with 11 bases remaining between them. Per germline, CDR1 MNHEY and CDR2 SMNVEV (reference sequence).

The J gene is TRBJ2-2, the V gene TRBV5-1, with D possibly matching TRBD2 (6 bases). The CDR3 runs to 14 residues. Germline CDR1 is SGHRS and CDR2 is YFSETQ. V lost 6 bases and J 4 bases, leaving 13 bases between the germline ends. The CDR3 reads CASKRASATGELFF. CDR3 in DNA: TGCGCCAGCAAGCGTGCTAGCGCCACCGGGGAGCTGTTTTTT.

This chain links TRBV13 with TRBJ2-7, with D uncertain. CDR1 is PRHDT and CDR2 is FYEKMQ in the germline V gene (reference sequence). V was clipped by 7 bases and J by 7 bases, with 20 bases between them. The CDR3 has 14 residues. The CDR3: CASKPSRQTGEQYF. The CDR3 nucleotides are TGTGCCAGCAAGCCGTCGCGCCAAACCGGGGAGCAGTACTTC.

The CDR3 nucleotides read TGTGCCAGCACGGAGGGCGCAGCTGGGGCCAACGTCCTGACTTTC. Its translation: CASTEGAAGANVLTF. The genes are TRBV28 and TRBJ2-6; D may be TRBD2 (6 bases). The length of the CDR3 is 15 residues. The V gene's germline CDR1 is MDHEN and CDR2 SYDVKM. Deletions cut 7 bases from V and 2 bases from J, with 12 bases between.

The genes are TRBV28 and TRBJ2-2; 8 bases match TRBD1. Per germline, CDR1 MDHEN and CDR2 SYDVKM. The V segment lost 8 bases and the J segment 1 base; nucleotides outside the gene matches: 3. The CDR3 has 14 amino acids. CDR3 residues: CASLRGLNTGELFF. The CDR3 bases are TGTGCCAGCCTCAGGGGGCTGAACACCGGGGAGCTGTTTTTT.

The chain recombines TRBV5-3 with TRBJ2-2; D perhaps matches TRBD2 (6 bases). TRBV5-3 is annotated as an ORF whose role is uncertain. The V end lost 10 bases, the J end lost 5 bases, and 24 bases lay between the germline ends. The CDR3 contains 16 residues. CDR3 region: CAPKVTGTERTGELFF. The CDR3 nucleotides read TGTGCCCCCAAGGTGACGGGGACTGAGAGGACCGGGGAGCTGTTTTTT.

This clone was detected many times. The rearrangement links TRBV2 to TRBJ1-1; no firm D call. CDR3 length: 13 amino acids. Germline V gene data show CDR1 as SNHLY and CDR2 as FYNNEI. Between the trimmed V and J ends, which lost 3 bases and 4 bases, there was a span of 9 bases. The CDR3: CASSELESTEAFF. CDR3 in DNA: TGTGCCAGCAGTGAGTTGGAGTCCACTGAAGCTTTCTTT.

The chain recombines TRBV2 with TRBJ2-3, with D unclear. With 4 bases removed from V and 4 bases from J, the gap between germline ends came to 12 bases. The CDR3 is 14 amino acids. Germline V gene data show CDR1 as SNHLY and CDR2 as FYNNEI. The CDR3, as DNA: TGTGCCAGCAGTGTAGACTTAAGCTCAGATACGCAGTATTTT. Translating it yields CASSVDLSSDTQYF.